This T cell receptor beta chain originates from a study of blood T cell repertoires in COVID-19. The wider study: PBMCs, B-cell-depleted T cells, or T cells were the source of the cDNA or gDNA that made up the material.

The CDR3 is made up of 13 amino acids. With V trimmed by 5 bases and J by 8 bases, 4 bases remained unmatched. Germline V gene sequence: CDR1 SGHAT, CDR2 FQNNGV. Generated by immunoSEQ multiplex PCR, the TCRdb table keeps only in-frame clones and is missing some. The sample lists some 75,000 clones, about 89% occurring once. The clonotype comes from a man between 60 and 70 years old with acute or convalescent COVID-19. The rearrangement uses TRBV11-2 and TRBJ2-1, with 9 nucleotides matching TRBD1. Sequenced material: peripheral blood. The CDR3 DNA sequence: TGTGCCAGCAGCCGCGGGACAGGGTATGAGCAGTTCTTC. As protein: CASSRGTGYEQFF.